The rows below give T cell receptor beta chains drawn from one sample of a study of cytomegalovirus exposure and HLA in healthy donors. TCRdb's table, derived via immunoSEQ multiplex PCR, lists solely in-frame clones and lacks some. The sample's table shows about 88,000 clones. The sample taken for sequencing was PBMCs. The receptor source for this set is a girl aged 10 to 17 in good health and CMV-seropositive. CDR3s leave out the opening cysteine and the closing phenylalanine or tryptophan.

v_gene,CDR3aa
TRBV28,ASSKDREGTLH
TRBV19,ASSPSGTGVLWAEAF
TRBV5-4,ASSLVGPQDKQY
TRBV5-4,ASSLADKYNEQF
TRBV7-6,ASSPSPGTSRQEQF
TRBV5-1,ASSSNGVGTEAF
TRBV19,ASSSSLPGQEGYT
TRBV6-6,ASSSGAGNQPQH
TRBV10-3,AVGGSNTGELF
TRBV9,ASSPSPQEFLADEQY
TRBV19,ASSFQSNIQY
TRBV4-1,ASSSPRGEAF
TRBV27,ASSSGTGWGTSEKLF
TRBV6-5,AARRGQGASNEQF
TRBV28,ATSYRDHYEQY
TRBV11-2,ASSAGTGTEETQY
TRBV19,ASSIGGDAYSNQPQH
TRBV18,ASSPAKGLTDTQY
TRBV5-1,ASSLRADSSYEQY
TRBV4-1,ASSQEPQSRRETQY